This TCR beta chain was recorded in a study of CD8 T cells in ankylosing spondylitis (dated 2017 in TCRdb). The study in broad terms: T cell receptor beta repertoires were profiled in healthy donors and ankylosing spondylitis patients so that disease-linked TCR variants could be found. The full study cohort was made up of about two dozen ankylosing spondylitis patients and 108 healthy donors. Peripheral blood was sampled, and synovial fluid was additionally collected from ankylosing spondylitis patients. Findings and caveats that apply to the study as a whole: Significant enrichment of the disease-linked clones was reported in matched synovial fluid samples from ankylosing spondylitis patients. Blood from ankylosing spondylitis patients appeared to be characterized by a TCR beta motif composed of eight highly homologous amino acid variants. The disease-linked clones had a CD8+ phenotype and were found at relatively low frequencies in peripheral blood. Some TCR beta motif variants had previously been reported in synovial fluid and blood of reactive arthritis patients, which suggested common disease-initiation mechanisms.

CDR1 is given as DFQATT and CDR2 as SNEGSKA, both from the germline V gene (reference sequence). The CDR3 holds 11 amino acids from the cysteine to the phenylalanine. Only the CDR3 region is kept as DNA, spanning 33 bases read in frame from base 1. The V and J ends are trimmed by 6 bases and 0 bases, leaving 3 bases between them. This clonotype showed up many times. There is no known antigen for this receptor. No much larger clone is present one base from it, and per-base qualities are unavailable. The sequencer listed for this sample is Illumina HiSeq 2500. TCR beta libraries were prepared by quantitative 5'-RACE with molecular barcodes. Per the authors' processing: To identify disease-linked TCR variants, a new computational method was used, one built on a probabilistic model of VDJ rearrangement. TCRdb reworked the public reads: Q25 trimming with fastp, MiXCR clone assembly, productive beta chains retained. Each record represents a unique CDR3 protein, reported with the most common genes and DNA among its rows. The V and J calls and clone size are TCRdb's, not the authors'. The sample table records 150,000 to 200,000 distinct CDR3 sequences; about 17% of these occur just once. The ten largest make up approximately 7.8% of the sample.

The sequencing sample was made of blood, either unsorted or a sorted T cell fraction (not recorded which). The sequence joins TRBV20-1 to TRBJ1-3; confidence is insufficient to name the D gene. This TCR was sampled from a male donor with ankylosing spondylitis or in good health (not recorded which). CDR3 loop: CSANSGNTIYF. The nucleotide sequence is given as TGCAGTGCGAACTCTGGAAACACCATATATTTT.